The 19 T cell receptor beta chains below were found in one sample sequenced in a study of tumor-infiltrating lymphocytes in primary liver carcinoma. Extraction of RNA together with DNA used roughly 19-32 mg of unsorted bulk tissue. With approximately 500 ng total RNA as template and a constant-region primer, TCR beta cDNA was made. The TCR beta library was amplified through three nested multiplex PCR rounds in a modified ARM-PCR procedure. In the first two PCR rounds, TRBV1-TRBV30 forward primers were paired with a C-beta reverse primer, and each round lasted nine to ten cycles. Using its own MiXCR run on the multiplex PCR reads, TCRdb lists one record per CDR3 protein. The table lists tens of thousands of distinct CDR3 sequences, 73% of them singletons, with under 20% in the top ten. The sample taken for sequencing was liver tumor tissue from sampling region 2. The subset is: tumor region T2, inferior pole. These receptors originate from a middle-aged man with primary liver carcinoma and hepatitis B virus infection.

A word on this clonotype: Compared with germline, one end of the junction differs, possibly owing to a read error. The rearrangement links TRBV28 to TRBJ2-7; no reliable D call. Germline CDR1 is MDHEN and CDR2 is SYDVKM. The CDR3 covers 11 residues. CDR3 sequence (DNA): TGTGCCTGCAGCAGCTCCTACGAGCAGTGCTTC. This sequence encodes CACSSSYEQCF.

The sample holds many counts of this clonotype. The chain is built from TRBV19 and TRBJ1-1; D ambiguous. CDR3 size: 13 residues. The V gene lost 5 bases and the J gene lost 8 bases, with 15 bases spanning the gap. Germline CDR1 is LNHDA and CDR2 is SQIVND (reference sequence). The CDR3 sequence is CASSEGRSREAFF. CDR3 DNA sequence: TGTGCCAGTAGTGAGGGTCGGTCCAGGGAAGCTTTCTTT.

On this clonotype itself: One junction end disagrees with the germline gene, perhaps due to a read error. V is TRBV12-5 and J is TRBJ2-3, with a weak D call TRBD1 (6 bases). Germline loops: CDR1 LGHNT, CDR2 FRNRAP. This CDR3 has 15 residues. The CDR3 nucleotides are TGTACTAGTGATTTGGAACAGGGTCCCACAGATACGCAGTATTTT. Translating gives CTSDLEQGPTDTQYF. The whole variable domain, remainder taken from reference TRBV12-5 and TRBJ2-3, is DARVTQTPRHKVTEMGQEVTMRCQPILGHNTVFWYRQTMMQGLELLAYFRNRAPLDDSGMPKDRFSAEMPDATLATLKIQPSEPRDSAVYFCTSDLEQGPTDTQYFGPGTRLTVL.

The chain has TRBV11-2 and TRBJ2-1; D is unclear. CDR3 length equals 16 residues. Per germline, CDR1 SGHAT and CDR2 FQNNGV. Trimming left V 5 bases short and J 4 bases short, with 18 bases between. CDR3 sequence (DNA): TGTGCCAGCAGCCCTCCCCTGACCAGCGCATACAATGAGCAGTTCTTC. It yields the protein CASSPPLTSAYNEQFF.

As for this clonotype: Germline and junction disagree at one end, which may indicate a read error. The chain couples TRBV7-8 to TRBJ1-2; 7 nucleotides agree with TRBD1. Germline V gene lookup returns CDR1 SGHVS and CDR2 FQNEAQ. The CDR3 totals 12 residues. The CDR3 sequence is CASGGTVYGHTF. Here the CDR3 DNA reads TGTGCCAGCGGCGGGACAGTCTATGGCCACACCTTC.

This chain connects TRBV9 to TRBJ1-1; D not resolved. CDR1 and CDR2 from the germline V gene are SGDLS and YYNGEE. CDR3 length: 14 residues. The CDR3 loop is CVRSVSVGDTEAFF. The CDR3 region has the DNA TGTGTCAGAAGCGTGTCGGTCGGGGACACTGAAGCTTTCTTT. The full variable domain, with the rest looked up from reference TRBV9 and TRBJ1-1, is DSGVTQTPKHLITATGQRVTLRCSPRSGDLSVYWYQQSLDQGLQFLIQYYNGEERAKGNILERFSAQQFPDLHSELNLSSLELGDSALYFCVRSVSVGDTEAFFGQGTRLTVV.

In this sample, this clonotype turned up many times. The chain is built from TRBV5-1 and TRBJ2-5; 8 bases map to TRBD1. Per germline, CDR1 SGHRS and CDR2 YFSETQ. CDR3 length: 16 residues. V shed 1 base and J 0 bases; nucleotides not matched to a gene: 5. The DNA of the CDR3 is TGCGCCAGCAGCTTGCTGACAGGGGTGTACCAAGAGACCCAGTACTTC. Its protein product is CASSLLTGVYQETQYF.

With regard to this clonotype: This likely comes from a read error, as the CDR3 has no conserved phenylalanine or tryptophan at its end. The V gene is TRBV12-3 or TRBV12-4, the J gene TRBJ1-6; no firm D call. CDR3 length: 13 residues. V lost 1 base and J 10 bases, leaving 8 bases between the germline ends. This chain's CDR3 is CASSLESPSPLHL. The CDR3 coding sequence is TGTGCCAGCAGTTTAGAGAGTCCCTCACCCCTCCACCTT.

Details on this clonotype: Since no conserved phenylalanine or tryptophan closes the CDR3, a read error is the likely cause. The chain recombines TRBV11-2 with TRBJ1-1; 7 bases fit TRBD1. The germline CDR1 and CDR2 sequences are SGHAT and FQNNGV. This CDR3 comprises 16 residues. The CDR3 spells CASSLDQTGIDNEAFS. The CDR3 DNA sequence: TGTGCAAGCAGCTTAGATCAGACAGGGATTGACAATGAAGCTTTCTCT.

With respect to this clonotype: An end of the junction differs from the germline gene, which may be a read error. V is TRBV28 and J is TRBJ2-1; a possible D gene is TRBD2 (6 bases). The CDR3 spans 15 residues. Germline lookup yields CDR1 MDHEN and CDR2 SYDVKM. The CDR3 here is CVSSLGSGLYNEQFF. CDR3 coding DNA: TGTGTCAGCAGCCTCGGGAGCGGACTCTACAATGAGCAGTTCTTC.

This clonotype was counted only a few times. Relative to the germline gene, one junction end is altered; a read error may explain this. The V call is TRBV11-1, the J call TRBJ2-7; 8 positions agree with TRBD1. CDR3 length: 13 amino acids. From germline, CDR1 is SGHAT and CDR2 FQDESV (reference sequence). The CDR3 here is CVNRGKRSYEQYF. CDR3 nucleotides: TGCGTCAACAGGGGGAAGCGATCCTACGAGCAGTACTTC.

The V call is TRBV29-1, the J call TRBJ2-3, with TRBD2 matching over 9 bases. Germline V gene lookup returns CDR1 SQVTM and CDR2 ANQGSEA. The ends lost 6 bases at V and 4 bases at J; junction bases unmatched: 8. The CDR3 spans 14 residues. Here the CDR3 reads CSVGASGRSDTQYF. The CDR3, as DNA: TGCAGCGTAGGGGCCAGCGGGAGGTCAGATACGCAGTATTTT.

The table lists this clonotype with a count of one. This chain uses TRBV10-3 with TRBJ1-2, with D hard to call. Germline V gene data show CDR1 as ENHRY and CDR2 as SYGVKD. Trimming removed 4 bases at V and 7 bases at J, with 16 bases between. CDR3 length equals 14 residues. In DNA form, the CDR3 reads TGTGCCATCAGTGTGTCCCAGTTGGCGGGTGGCTACACCTTC. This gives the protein CAISVSQLAGGYTF.

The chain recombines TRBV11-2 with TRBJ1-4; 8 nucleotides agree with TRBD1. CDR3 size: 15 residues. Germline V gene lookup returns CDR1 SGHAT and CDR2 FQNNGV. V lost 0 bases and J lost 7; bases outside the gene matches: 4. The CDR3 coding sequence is TGTGCCAGCAGCTTAGACCCGACAGGGGTTGAAAAACTGTTTTTT. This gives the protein CASSLDPTGVEKLFF.

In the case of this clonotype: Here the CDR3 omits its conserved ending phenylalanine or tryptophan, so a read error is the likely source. The CDR3 region is CASSYGGFHEQYI. CDR3 nucleotides: TGTGCCAGCAGTTACGGGGGCTTCCACGAGCAGTACATC. The J gene is TRBJ2-7, the V gene TRBV28; perhaps D is TRBD1 or TRBD2 (6 bases each). This CDR3 is 13 amino acids long. Germline loops: CDR1 MDHEN, CDR2 SYDVKM. The germline V and J ends were trimmed by 4 bases and 5 bases, with 12 bases remaining between them.

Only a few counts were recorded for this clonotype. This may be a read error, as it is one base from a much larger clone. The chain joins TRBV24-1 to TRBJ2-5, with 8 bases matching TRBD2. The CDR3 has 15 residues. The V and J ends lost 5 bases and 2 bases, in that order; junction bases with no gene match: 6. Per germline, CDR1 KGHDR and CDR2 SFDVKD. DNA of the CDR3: TGTGCCACCAGTGGAGCGGGAGTTAGGCAAGAGACCCAGTACTTC. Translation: CATSGAGVRQETQYF.

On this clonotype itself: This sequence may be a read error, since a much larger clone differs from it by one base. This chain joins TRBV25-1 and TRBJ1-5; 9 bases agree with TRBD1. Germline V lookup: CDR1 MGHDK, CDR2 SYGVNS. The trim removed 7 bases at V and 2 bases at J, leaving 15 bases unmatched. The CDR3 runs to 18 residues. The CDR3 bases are TGTGCCAGCACCATCGGGACAGGGCCCCCTTTGGGCAATCAGCCCCAGCATTTT. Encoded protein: CASTIGTGPPLGNQPQHF.

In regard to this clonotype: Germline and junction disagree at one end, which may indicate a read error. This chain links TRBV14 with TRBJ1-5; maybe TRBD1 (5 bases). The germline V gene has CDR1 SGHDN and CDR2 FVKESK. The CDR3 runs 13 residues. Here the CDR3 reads CASSQDPGGTQHF. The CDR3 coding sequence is TGTGCTAGCAGCCAAGATCCGGGGGGGACCCAGCATTTT. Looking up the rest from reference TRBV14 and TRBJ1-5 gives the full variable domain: EAGVTQFPSHSVIEKGQTVTLRCDPISGHDNLYWYRRVMGKEIKFLLHFVKESKQDESGMPNNRFLAERTGGTYSTLKVQPAELEDSGVYFCASSQDPGGTQHFGDGTRLSIL.

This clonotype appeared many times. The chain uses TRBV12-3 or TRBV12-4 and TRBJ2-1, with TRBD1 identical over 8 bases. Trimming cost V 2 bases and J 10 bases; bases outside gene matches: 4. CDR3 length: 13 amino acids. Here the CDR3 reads CASSLSDRGEQFF. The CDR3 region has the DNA TGTGCCAGCAGTTTATCCGACAGGGGAGAGCAGTTCTTC.